These T cell receptor beta chains were read from a single sample in a study of CD8+CD57+ T cells in acquired aplastic anemia. TCRdb reanalysed the reads using MiXCR and keeps one entry per CDR3 protein. The sample contains about 200,000 distinct CDR3 sequences, roughly two thirds of which appear only once. Sequencing input: sorted CD4+, CD8+, or CD8+CD57+ T cells (not recorded which) from PBMCs. Receptor source: a human donor with aplastic anemia. The CDR3 runs from the conserved cysteine through the conserved F or W. Fields, in order: J gene, CDR3 length, V gene, CDR3 protein.

j_gene: TRBJ2-7
len: 15
v_gene: TRBV7-2
CDR3aa: CASSLAMVLSYEQYF

j_gene: TRBJ2-5
len: 14
v_gene: TRBV7-8
CDR3aa: CASSLLGADATQYF

j_gene: TRBJ2-3
len: 13
v_gene: TRBV24-1
CDR3aa: CATAGTDTDTQYF

j_gene: TRBJ1-2
len: 10
v_gene: TRBV12-3/TRBV12-4
CDR3aa: CASRNYGYTF

j_gene: TRBJ2-1
len: 15
v_gene: TRBV4-1
CDR3aa: CASSHPGLVGNEQFF

j_gene: TRBJ2-7
len: 13
v_gene: TRBV7-8
CDR3aa: CASSWGSHYEQYF

j_gene: TRBJ2-2
len: 14
v_gene: TRBV27
CDR3aa: CASSLPENTGELFF

j_gene: TRBJ1-2
len: 13
v_gene: TRBV7-2
CDR3aa: CASSPDRKNGYTF

j_gene: TRBJ2-7
len: 14
v_gene: TRBV7-3
CDR3aa: CASSLLGNNYEQYF

j_gene: TRBJ2-1
len: 16
v_gene: TRBV12-3/TRBV12-4
CDR3aa: CASSLGASASYNEQFF

j_gene: TRBJ2-5
len: 14
v_gene: TRBV7-2
CDR3aa: CASSFGTTGETQYF

j_gene: TRBJ2-3
len: 15
v_gene: TRBV24-1
CDR3aa: CATSATGGDADTQYF

j_gene: TRBJ2-7
len: 15
v_gene: TRBV10-3
CDR3aa: CAIRGGIAGTGEQYF

j_gene: TRBJ2-3
len: 15
v_gene: TRBV11-2
CDR3aa: CASSFSGVVTDTQYF

j_gene: TRBJ2-7
len: 15
v_gene: TRBV6-1
CDR3aa: CASSERASLLYEQYF

j_gene: TRBJ2-1
len: 14
v_gene: TRBV7-3
CDR3aa: CAISPPTRGGEQFF

j_gene: TRBJ2-5
len: 15
v_gene: TRBV20-1
CDR3aa: CSARGGLAVRETQYF

j_gene: TRBJ2-2
len: 13
v_gene: TRBV2
CDR3aa: CARAGVNTGELFF

j_gene: TRBJ2-1
len: 15
v_gene: TRBV5-8
CDR3aa: CASSLVHLAARGKFF

j_gene: TRBJ2-7
len: 15
v_gene: TRBV15
CDR3aa: CATSSFPGQSYEQYF

j_gene: TRBJ2-7
len: 12
v_gene: TRBV7-9
CDR3aa: CASRQGANSMSF

j_gene: TRBJ2-3
len: 15
v_gene: TRBV5-1
CDR3aa: CASKLAGGRTDTQYF

j_gene: TRBJ2-7
len: 15
v_gene: TRBV14
CDR3aa: CASSQGEGQFYEQYF

j_gene: TRBJ2-2
len: 16
v_gene: TRBV20-1
CDR3aa: CSAYPPRGRNTGELFF

j_gene: TRBJ1-2
len: 15
v_gene: TRBV10-2
CDR3aa: CASSPDLDRGGGYTF

j_gene: TRBJ2-2
len: 15
v_gene: TRBV15
CDR3aa: CATSNWTSGIGELFF

j_gene: TRBJ1-6
len: 14
v_gene: TRBV6-1
CDR3aa: CASSVQGVNSPLHF

j_gene: TRBJ1-6
len: 14
v_gene: TRBV2
CDR3aa: CASSEDSPDAPLHF

j_gene: TRBJ2-2
len: 12
v_gene: TRBV6-1
CDR3aa: CASKDRSGELFF

j_gene: TRBJ1-6
len: 14
v_gene: TRBV19
CDR3aa: CASTTGQPNSPLHF

j_gene: TRBJ1-5
len: 14
v_gene: TRBV7-2
CDR3aa: CASSFTPVGQPQHF

j_gene: TRBJ1-6
len: 13
v_gene: TRBV19
CDR3aa: CASGQGNYSPLHF

j_gene: TRBJ1-5
len: 13
v_gene: TRBV20-1
CDR3aa: CSATAGSGQPQHF

j_gene: TRBJ2-3
len: 16
v_gene: TRBV19
CDR3aa: CASSILPGGSTDTQYF